This TCR beta chain was sequenced for a study of T cell responses to AZD1222 COVID-19 vaccine. Study findings and constraints: Just 5 or 6 AZD1222 recipients tested seropositive at baseline.

As to this clone: Its antigen is undetermined.

Data came from immunoSEQ multiplex PCR; TCRdb stores just in-frame clones and leaves some out. The sample consists of about 120,000 clones, 90% of them appearing once. The sample in question was peripheral blood, obtained 28 days after the second dose of the MenACWY control vaccine. This clonotype was obtained from an adult who received the MenACWY meningococcal vaccine as a control.

CDR3 residues: CASSLLGTPEGYTF. The CDR3 nucleotides read TGTGCCAGCAGTTTACTCGGGACCCCGGAGGGCTACACCTTC. The V and J genes are TRBV28 and TRBJ1-2; a weak D match, TRBD1 (5 bases). The CDR3 runs to 14 residues. Germline CDR1 reads MDHEN; CDR2 reads SYDVKM. Deletions cut 2 bases from V and 8 bases from J, with 15 bases between.